Listed below are T cell receptor beta chains from one sample, sequenced in a study of blood T cell repertoires in COVID-19. Measured with immunoSEQ multiplex PCR; TCRdb has only the in-frame clones, and not every one. The sample lists roughly 260,000 clones; more than 65% were seen once. Specimen: peripheral blood. The receptors shown here come from a middle-aged woman with active or convalescent COVID-19. Each CDR3 is given with its conserved first and last residue. Each record gives: V gene, clone size, J gene, CDR3 protein. Part of the rows lack a size; the others show once, few, many or a class for expanded clones.

v_gene: TRBV2
abundance: -
j_gene: TRBJ1-4
CDR3aa: CASIIDRRGEKLFF

v_gene: TRBV2
abundance: -
j_gene: TRBJ2-1
CDR3aa: CASSIYTYNEQFF

v_gene: TRBV6-5
abundance: -
j_gene: TRBJ1-2
CDR3aa: CASSPLGTGSGYTF

v_gene: TRBV7-9
abundance: -
j_gene: TRBJ1-2
CDR3aa: CASSFSVGYTF

v_gene: TRBV4-1
abundance: -
j_gene: TRBJ2-5
CDR3aa: CASSRGGGRQVAETQYF

v_gene: TRBV7-9
abundance: -
j_gene: TRBJ2-5
CDR3aa: CASSRGSGVEETQYF

v_gene: TRBV30
abundance: -
j_gene: TRBJ1-4
CDR3aa: CASDTRSEKLFF

v_gene: TRBV6-5
abundance: -
j_gene: TRBJ1-4
CDR3aa: CASSYLQGNEKLFF

v_gene: TRBV12-3/TRBV12-4
abundance: few
j_gene: TRBJ1-5
CDR3aa: CASSKKGDRQHF

v_gene: TRBV5-6
abundance: -
j_gene: TRBJ1-4
CDR3aa: CASSLGGMTNEKLFF

v_gene: TRBV7-9
abundance: -
j_gene: TRBJ1-5
CDR3aa: CASSAGQGNSNQPQHF

v_gene: TRBV4-1
abundance: -
j_gene: TRBJ1-4
CDR3aa: CASSQVRGAGEKLFF

v_gene: TRBV5-1
abundance: -
j_gene: TRBJ2-3
CDR3aa: CASSLGGQRTDTQYF

v_gene: TRBV2
abundance: -
j_gene: TRBJ1-1
CDR3aa: CATFLDRNTEAFF

v_gene: TRBV28
abundance: few
j_gene: TRBJ2-7
CDR3aa: CASSLPGNSYEQYF

v_gene: TRBV15
abundance: many
j_gene: TRBJ2-7
CDR3aa: CATSREAGGSYEQYF

v_gene: TRBV5-1
abundance: -
j_gene: TRBJ1-5
CDR3aa: CASSLSTESNQPQHF

v_gene: TRBV7-3
abundance: -
j_gene: TRBJ1-6
CDR3aa: CASSLDRGPGSPLHF

v_gene: TRBV19
abundance: few
j_gene: TRBJ2-4
CDR3aa: CASSDGGGRAKNIQYF

v_gene: TRBV7-9
abundance: -
j_gene: TRBJ2-3
CDR3aa: CASSLVLRGTDTQYF

v_gene: TRBV28
abundance: -
j_gene: TRBJ1-3
CDR3aa: CASRPPDHSSGNTIYF

v_gene: TRBV7-6
abundance: -
j_gene: TRBJ1-1
CDR3aa: CASSVSMGQLTEAFF

v_gene: TRBV5-6
abundance: -
j_gene: TRBJ1-2
CDR3aa: CASSLAGTGKAYGYTF

v_gene: TRBV6-5
abundance: -
j_gene: TRBJ2-3
CDR3aa: CASRPSGWDTQYF

v_gene: TRBV7-8
abundance: -
j_gene: TRBJ1-1
CDR3aa: CASSRERTEAFF

v_gene: TRBV14
abundance: -
j_gene: TRBJ1-2
CDR3aa: CASSPSGSYGYTF

v_gene: TRBV27
abundance: -
j_gene: TRBJ2-5
CDR3aa: CASGKGGETQYF

v_gene: TRBV19
abundance: -
j_gene: TRBJ1-5
CDR3aa: CASNAGRGQPQHF

v_gene: TRBV11-2
abundance: -
j_gene: TRBJ2-5
CDR3aa: CASSHRTSQGETQYF

v_gene: TRBV30
abundance: -
j_gene: TRBJ1-5
CDR3aa: CAWSTGTDYQPQHF

v_gene: TRBV7-6
abundance: -
j_gene: TRBJ1-3
CDR3aa: CASSFRQNSGNTIYF

v_gene: TRBV6-1
abundance: few
j_gene: TRBJ1-1
CDR3aa: CASSEIAGTGNTEAFF

v_gene: TRBV7-3
abundance: -
j_gene: TRBJ1-1
CDR3aa: CASSSRALDTEAFF

v_gene: TRBV9
abundance: -
j_gene: TRBJ1-1
CDR3aa: CASSRGGGEAFF

v_gene: TRBV3-1/TRBV3-2
abundance: few
j_gene: TRBJ1-5
CDR3aa: CASSRGTGSISLPQHF

v_gene: TRBV18
abundance: once
j_gene: TRBJ1-1
CDR3aa: CASSPEQGFRAEAFF

v_gene: TRBV3-1/TRBV3-2
abundance: -
j_gene: TRBJ2-5
CDR3aa: CASSHGGTGLETQYF

v_gene: TRBV19
abundance: few
j_gene: TRBJ2-5
CDR3aa: CASKTPGQGALETQYF

v_gene: TRBV6-1
abundance: -
j_gene: TRBJ1-3
CDR3aa: CASSEWYGRASGNTIYF

v_gene: TRBV7-2
abundance: -
j_gene: TRBJ1-4
CDR3aa: CASSARGETLFF

v_gene: TRBV7-8
abundance: -
j_gene: TRBJ1-1
CDR3aa: CASSSVPRRGRWEDTEAFF

v_gene: TRBV7-9
abundance: -
j_gene: TRBJ1-1
CDR3aa: CASSLETITFF

v_gene: TRBV29-1
abundance: -
j_gene: TRBJ2-5
CDR3aa: CSVEVAGGLDF

v_gene: TRBV11-2
abundance: -
j_gene: TRBJ1-2
CDR3aa: CASSHQGSGYTF

v_gene: TRBV19
abundance: few
j_gene: TRBJ1-1
CDR3aa: CASTRVRAQRGTEAFF

v_gene: TRBV7-8
abundance: -
j_gene: TRBJ1-1
CDR3aa: CASSRDRVNTEAFF

v_gene: TRBV29-1
abundance: -
j_gene: TRBJ2-1
CDR3aa: CSVTGDSYNEQFF

v_gene: TRBV11-2
abundance: -
j_gene: TRBJ2-5
CDR3aa: CASSPSGSRQETQYF

v_gene: TRBV7-9
abundance: once
j_gene: TRBJ1-5
CDR3aa: CASSLGGLNQPQHF

v_gene: TRBV11-2
abundance: once
j_gene: TRBJ1-1
CDR3aa: CASSFSRSEAFF

v_gene: TRBV27
abundance: -
j_gene: TRBJ1-2
CDR3aa: CASSSGQGARGGYTF

v_gene: TRBV27
abundance: -
j_gene: TRBJ2-5
CDR3aa: CASSSRTSGGGETQYF

v_gene: TRBV18
abundance: -
j_gene: TRBJ1-2
CDR3aa: CASSPRPGPSENGYTF

v_gene: TRBV7-9
abundance: -
j_gene: TRBJ1-1
CDR3aa: CAGQQGNTEAFF

v_gene: TRBV5-1
abundance: once
j_gene: TRBJ1-6
CDR3aa: CASSLPVADSPLHF

v_gene: TRBV18
abundance: -
j_gene: TRBJ2-3
CDR3aa: CASSPLRESTDTQYF

v_gene: TRBV3-1/TRBV3-2
abundance: once
j_gene: TRBJ1-4
CDR3aa: CASSPEGEKLFF

v_gene: TRBV28
abundance: few
j_gene: TRBJ1-4
CDR3aa: CASTRRGGKLFF